This TCR beta chain was sequenced for a study of blood T cell repertoires in COVID-19. Study-wide background: PBMCs, B-cell-depleted T cells, or T cells were the source of the cDNA or gDNA that made up the material.

Deletions cut 0 bases from V and 2 bases from J, with 13 bases between. CDR3 size: 16 residues. Per germline, CDR1 SGHRS and CDR2 YFSETQ. Repertoires were generated with immunoSEQ multiplex PCR, while TCRdb's copy carries only in-frame clones and drops some. The sample holds 470,000 or so clones, approximately 85% seen once. This clonotype was obtained from a human donor in a cohort sampled during active COVID-19. The J gene is TRBJ2-3, the V gene TRBV5-1; D might be TRBD2 (6 bases). Specimen: peripheral blood. The CDR3 protein is CASSLVTSRFTDTQYF. The CDR3, as DNA: TGCGCCAGCAGCTTGGTTACTAGCAGATTCACAGATACGCAGTATTTT.